These T cell receptor beta chains were read from a single sample in a study of T cell changes during pregnancy in multiple sclerosis. Data came from immunoSEQ multiplex PCR; TCRdb stores just in-frame clones and leaves some out. The table has approximately 100,000 clones, 85% to 95% seen once. The specimen comprised peripheral blood, sampled in the third trimester of pregnancy. These receptors originate from a female donor with multiple sclerosis, enrolled in a pregnancy study. The CDR3 runs from the conserved cysteine through the conserved F or W. Fields, in order: V gene, clone size, D gene, J gene, CDR3 protein, CDR3 DNA. The D gene is left open where the match is weak. A row's size may be missing; if present it is once, few, many or a size class.

>TRBV9|-|-|TRBJ2-7
CASSTIYEQYF
TGTGCCAGCAGCACTATATACGAGCAGTACTTC
>TRBV2|-|-|TRBJ1-4
CASRPTGSTNEKLFF
TGTGCCAGCAGGCCTACAGGGTCAACTAATGAAAAACTGTTTTTT
>TRBV29-1|-|-|TRBJ1-2
CSVQRAYGYTF
TGCAGCGTCCAAAGAGCATATGGCTACACCTTC
>TRBV14|few|-|TRBJ1-1
CASSHEGWAEAFF
TGTGCCAGCAGCCACGAGGGCTGGGCCGAAGCTTTCTTT
>TRBV11-1|-|TRBD1|TRBJ1-1
CASRPTQGMNTEAFF
TGTGCCAGCAGGCCCACACAGGGGATGAACACTGAAGCTTTCTTT
>TRBV13|-|-|TRBJ2-1
CASSLNPRAGEQFF
TGTGCCAGCAGCTTAAATCCCCGGGCGGGTGAGCAGTTCTTC
>TRBV5-4|-|TRBD1|TRBJ2-7
CASSLEGTGSYEQYF
TGTGCCAGCAGCTTGGAAGGGACAGGCTCCTACGAGCAGTACTTC
>TRBV28|-|TRBD2|TRBJ2-1
CASSIAGGPNSWFF
TGTGCCAGCAGTATAGCGGGAGGGCCTAACTCCTGGTTCTTC
>TRBV6-1|-|TRBD2|TRBJ2-2
CASSAGLAGGPRELFF
TGTGCCAGCAGTGCCGGACTAGCGGGAGGGCCTCGGGAGCTGTTTTTT
>TRBV6-1|-|-|TRBJ2-7
CASQPSRYEQYF
TGTGCCAGTCAACCCTCCAGATACGAGCAGTACTTC
>TRBV27|once|-|TRBJ1-5
CASSLNGGNQPQHF
TGTGCCAGCAGTTTAAACGGAGGCAATCAGCCCCAGCATTTT
>TRBV29-1|-|-|TRBJ1-3
CSVGQSGSGNTIYF
TGCAGCGTTGGACAGTCCGGCTCTGGAAACACCATATATTTT
>TRBV6-6|-|TRBD1|TRBJ2-7
CASGSRTGSYEQYF
TGTGCCAGTGGGTCCCGGACAGGTTCCTACGAGCAGTACTTC
>TRBV6-1|-|TRBD1|TRBJ2-5
CASRQGVETQYF
TGTGCCAGTAGACAGGGTGTGGAGACCCAGTACTTC
>TRBV29-1|-|TRBD2|TRBJ2-3
CSVVGLAGVPDTQYF
TGCAGCGTTGTAGGACTAGCGGGAGTCCCAGATACGCAGTATTTT
>TRBV7-9|-|-|TRBJ2-5
CASSHRTAQETQYF
TGTGCCAGCAGCCACAGGACAGCTCAAGAGACCCAGTACTTC
>TRBV1|-|-|TRBJ2-6
CTSSHEVSPGANVLTF
TGCACCAGCAGCCATGAGGTCTCCCCCGGGGCCAACGTCCTGACTTTC
>TRBV9|-|TRBD2|TRBJ2-6
CASSVATGTSGRLVGANVLTF
TGTGCCAGCAGCGTAGCCACCGGGACTAGCGGGAGATTGGTTGGGGCCAACGTCCTGACTTTC
>TRBV4-3|-|-|TRBJ1-2
CASSRLNRDGYTF
TGCGCCAGCAGCCGCCTCAACAGGGATGGCTACACCTTC
>TRBV27|-|TRBD2|TRBJ2-7
CASSVGLAYEQYF
TGTGCCAGCAGTGTCGGACTAGCCTACGAGCAGTACTTC
>TRBV4-1|-|TRBD2|TRBJ2-1
CASSQERAGGYNEQFF
TGCGCCAGCAGCCAAGAAAGAGCGGGGGGCTACAATGAGCAGTTCTTC
>TRBV7-9|-|-|TRBJ2-7
CASSQVAEQYF
TGTGCCAGCAGCCAGGTGGCGGAGCAGTACTTC
>TRBV28|once|-|TRBJ2-1
CASSFSVPPGSGMHEQFF
TGTGCCAGCAGTTTCTCAGTACCCCCTGGGTCGGGTATGCATGAGCAGTTCTTC
>TRBV13|-|-|TRBJ1-2
CASSLGGRASVNGYTF
TGTGCCAGCAGCTTAGGCGGCCGAGCTAGCGTAAATGGCTACACCTTC
>TRBV7-2|-|TRBD1|TRBJ2-3
CASSLTILGQGAQYF
TGTGCCAGCAGCCTGACCATCCTTGGACAGGGGGCACAGTATTTT
>TRBV4-1|-|-|TRBJ1-1
CASSQGQNTEAFF
TGCGCCAGCAGCCAAGGGCAGAACACTGAAGCTTTCTTT
>TRBV19|-|-|TRBJ1-1
CASRWGEGVAEAFF
TGTGCCAGTAGATGGGGGGAGGGGGTCGCTGAAGCTTTCTTT
>TRBV19|-|-|TRBJ2-7
CASSYRAGEQYF
TGTGCCAGTAGTTACAGGGCGGGCGAGCAGTACTTC
>TRBV2|few|TRBD1|TRBJ1-1
CASSEAGGNTEAFF
TGTGCCAGCAGTGAGGCAGGGGGGAACACTGAAGCTTTCTTT
>TRBV30|-|-|TRBJ1-1
CASRRGTEAFF
TGTGCCTCCCGTAGGGGAACTGAAGCTTTCTTT
>TRBV5-1|-|TRBD1|TRBJ2-7
CASSFSGTAYEQYF
TGCGCCAGCAGCTTCTCCGGGACAGCCTACGAGCAGTACTTC
>TRBV30|-|-|TRBJ1-5
CAWSGSWTVNQPQHF
TGTGCCTGGAGTGGGTCCTGGACAGTCAATCAGCCCCAGCATTTT
>TRBV15|-|TRBD2|TRBJ2-3
CATSLQLAGVRTDTQYF
TGTGCCACCAGCCTTCAACTAGCGGGAGTACGCACAGATACGCAGTATTTT
>TRBV6-6|-|TRBD2|TRBJ2-5
CATKAGGPQETQYF
TGTGCCACAAAAGCGGGAGGACCCCAAGAGACCCAGTACTTC
>TRBV5-4|-|TRBD2|TRBJ2-2
CASSLEPGGSPDGELFF
TGTGCCAGCAGCTTGGAACCGGGAGGGTCACCAGACGGGGAGCTGTTTTTT
>TRBV5-1|-|TRBD1|TRBJ1-1
CASSGTGFVTEAFF
TGCGCCAGCAGCGGGACAGGGTTTGTCACTGAAGCTTTCTTT
>TRBV5-6|few|TRBD1|TRBJ2-7
CASSLWTGTYGSSYEQYF
TGTGCCAGCAGCTTGTGGACAGGGACCTATGGGAGCTCCTACGAGCAGTACTTC
>TRBV6-6|-|TRBD2|TRBJ2-7
CASSLAGGPSYEQYF
TGTGCCAGCAGTTTAGCGGGAGGCCCCTCCTACGAGCAGTACTTC
>TRBV18|-|TRBD2|TRBJ2-1
CASSPPSGRRSYNEQFF
TGTGCCAGCTCACCCCCTAGCGGGAGGCGCTCCTACAATGAGCAGTTCTTC
>TRBV5-4|few|TRBD2|TRBJ2-7
CASSIAGGPNEQYF
TGTGCCAGCAGCATAGCGGGAGGGCCGAACGAGCAGTACTTC
>TRBV5-1|-|-|TRBJ2-3
CASSLDRDYTQYF
TGCGCCAGCAGCTTGGACCGGGATTATACGCAGTATTTT
>TRBV30|few|-|TRBJ1-1
CAWSVTAGGTEAFF
TGTGCCTGGAGTGTTACGGCGGGAGGGACTGAAGCTTTCTTT
>TRBV7-9|-|-|TRBJ1-4
CASSNRGREKLFF
TGTGCCAGCAGCAACCGGGGGAGGGAAAAACTGTTTTTT
>TRBV7-2|-|-|TRBJ2-1
CASSGGWNEQFF
TGTGCCAGCAGCGGCGGGTGGAATGAGCAGTTCTTC
>TRBV19|-|-|TRBJ2-7
CASSIGVLTYEQYF
TGTGCCAGTAGTATAGGAGTTTTGACCTACGAGCAGTACTTC
>TRBV18|-|TRBD2|TRBJ2-7
CASSPPGLAGVYEQYF
TGTGCCAGCTCACCACCGGGACTAGCGGGAGTGTACGAGCAGTACTTC
>TRBV30|-|-|TRBJ2-7
CAWSFMQGSYEQYF
TGTGCCTGGAGCTTTATGCAGGGGAGCTACGAGCAGTACTTC
>TRBV7-2|-|TRBD2|TRBJ2-7
CASSLAVGGNEQYF
TGTGCCAGCAGCTTAGCAGTGGGAGGGAACGAGCAGTACTTC
>TRBV6-4|-|-|TRBJ1-1
CASNNGGKAFF
TGTGCCAGCAACAATGGGGGGAAAGCTTTCTTT
>TRBV4-1|few|-|TRBJ2-1
CASSQARESSYNEQFF
TGCGCCAGCAGCCAAGCACGCGAGTCTTCCTACAATGAGCAGTTCTTC
>TRBV5-1|once|TRBD2|TRBJ2-2
CASSLFLAGTNTGELFF
TGCGCCAGCAGCTTGTTTCTAGCGGGGACGAACACCGGGGAGCTGTTTTTT